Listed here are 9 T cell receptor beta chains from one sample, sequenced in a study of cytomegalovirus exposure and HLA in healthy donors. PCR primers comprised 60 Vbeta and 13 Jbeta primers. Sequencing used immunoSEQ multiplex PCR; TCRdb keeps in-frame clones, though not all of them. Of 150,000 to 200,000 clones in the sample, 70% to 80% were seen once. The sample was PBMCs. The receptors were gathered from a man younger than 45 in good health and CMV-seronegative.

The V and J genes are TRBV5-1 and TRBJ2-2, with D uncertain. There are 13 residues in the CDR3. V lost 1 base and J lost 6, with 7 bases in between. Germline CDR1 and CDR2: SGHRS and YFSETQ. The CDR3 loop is CASSLLMSGELFF. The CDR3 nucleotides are TGCGCCAGCAGCTTGCTAATGTCCGGGGAGCTGTTTTTT.

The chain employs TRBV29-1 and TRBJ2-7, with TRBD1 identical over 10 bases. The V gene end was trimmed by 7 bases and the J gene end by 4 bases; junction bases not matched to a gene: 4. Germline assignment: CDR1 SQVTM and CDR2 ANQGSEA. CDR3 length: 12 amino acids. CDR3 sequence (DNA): TGCAGCGGCTGGACAGGGGGATACGAGCAGTACTTC. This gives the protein CSGWTGGYEQYF.

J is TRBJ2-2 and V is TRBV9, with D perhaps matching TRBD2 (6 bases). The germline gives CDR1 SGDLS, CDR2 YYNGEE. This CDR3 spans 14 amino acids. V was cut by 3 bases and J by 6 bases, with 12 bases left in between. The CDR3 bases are TGTGCCAGCAGCGAGAGTGGGAGGCCCGGGGAGCTGTTTTTT. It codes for CASSESGRPGELFF.

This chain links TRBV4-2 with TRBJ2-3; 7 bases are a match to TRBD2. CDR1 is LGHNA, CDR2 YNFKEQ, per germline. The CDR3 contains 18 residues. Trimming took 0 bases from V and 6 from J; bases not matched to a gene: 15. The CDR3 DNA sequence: TGTGCCAGCAGCCAAGATAGGGCAGGCGGGAGCCCCCGGGATACGCAGTATTTT. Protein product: CASSQDRAGGSPRDTQYF.

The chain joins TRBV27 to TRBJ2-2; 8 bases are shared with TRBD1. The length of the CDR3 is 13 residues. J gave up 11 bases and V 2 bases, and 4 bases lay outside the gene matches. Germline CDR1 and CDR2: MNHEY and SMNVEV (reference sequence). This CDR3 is CASSLPGGVELFF. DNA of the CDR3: TGTGCCAGCAGTTTACCAGGGGGCGTAGAGCTGTTTTTT.

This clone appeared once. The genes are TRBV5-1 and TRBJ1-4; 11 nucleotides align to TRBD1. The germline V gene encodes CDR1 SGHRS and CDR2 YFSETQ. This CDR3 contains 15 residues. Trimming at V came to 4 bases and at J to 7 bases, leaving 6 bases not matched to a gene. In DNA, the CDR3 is TGCGCCAGCAGCCCCGGACAGGGGGCGAGTGAAAAACTGTTTTTT. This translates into CASSPGQGASEKLFF.

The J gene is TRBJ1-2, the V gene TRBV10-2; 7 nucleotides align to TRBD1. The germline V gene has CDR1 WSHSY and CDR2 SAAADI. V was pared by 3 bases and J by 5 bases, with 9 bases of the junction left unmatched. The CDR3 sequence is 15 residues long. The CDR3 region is CASSDVIDRVYGYTF. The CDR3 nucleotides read TGCGCCAGCAGTGATGTGATCGACAGGGTGTATGGCTACACCTTC.

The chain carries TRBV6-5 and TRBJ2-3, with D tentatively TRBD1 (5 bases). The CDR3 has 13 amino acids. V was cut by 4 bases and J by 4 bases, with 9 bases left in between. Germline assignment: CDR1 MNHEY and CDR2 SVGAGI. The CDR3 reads CASSLAQADTQYF. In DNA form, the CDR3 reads TGTGCCAGCAGTTTGGCACAGGCAGATACGCAGTATTTT.

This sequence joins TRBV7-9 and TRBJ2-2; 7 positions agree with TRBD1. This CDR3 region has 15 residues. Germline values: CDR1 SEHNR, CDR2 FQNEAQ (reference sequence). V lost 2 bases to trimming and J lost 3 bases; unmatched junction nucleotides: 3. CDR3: CASSLYRGHTGELFF. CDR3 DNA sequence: TGTGCCAGCAGCTTATACAGGGGTCACACCGGGGAGCTGTTTTTT.